This T cell receptor beta chain is drawn from a study of blood T cell repertoires in COVID-19. Study-wide context: Sources were T cells, B-cell-depleted T cells, or PBMCs; the material itself was cDNA or gDNA.

CDR1 LNHDA and CDR2 SQIVND come from the germline V gene (reference sequence). This CDR3 has 13 residues. V dropped 8 bases and J dropped 5 bases, with 15 bases sitting between them. Data came from immunoSEQ multiplex PCR; TCRdb stores just in-frame clones and leaves some out. The table records about 39,000 clones, just over 90% of them present only once. The V gene is TRBV19, the J gene TRBJ1-1, with D tentatively TRBD1 (6 bases). The sample was peripheral blood. The origin of this receptor is a middle-aged man with active COVID-19. CDR3 loop: CASGNREGTEAFF. CDR3 coding DNA: TGTGCCAGTGGAAACAGGGAGGGTACTGAAGCTTTCTTT.